The 16 T cell receptor beta chains in this list originate from one sample, sequenced in a study of OX40 agonist ivuxolimab in advanced cancers. Data came from immunoSEQ multiplex PCR; TCRdb stores just in-frame clones and leaves some out. In the table there are under 65,000 clones, about 85% of which are singletons. Source: CD4+ or CD8+ T cells sorted from blood, taken in a trial of the OX40 agonist ivuxolimab. These receptors were collected from an adult with an advanced solid tumor such as melanoma, head and neck, liver or kidney cancer.

V and J are TRBV7-4 and TRBJ2-2, with no clear D. Germline V lookup: CDR1 SGHVT, CDR2 SQSDAQ. V was cut by 2 bases and J by 2 bases, with 0 bases left in between. This CDR3 is built from 12 residues. CDR3 in DNA: TGTGCCAGCAGCTTAAACACCGGGGAGCTGTTTTTT. Amino acids: CASSLNTGELFF.

This chain links TRBV28 with TRBJ2-1, with D perhaps assigned TRBD1 or TRBD2 (6 bases each). This CDR3 contains 14 residues. V dropped 2 bases and J dropped 4 bases, with 9 bases sitting between them. The germline V gene encodes CDR1 MDHEN and CDR2 SYDVKM. CDR3 loop: CASSLLGGYNEQFF. The CDR3 coding sequence is TGTGCCAGCAGTTTACTAGGGGGGTACAATGAGCAGTTCTTC.

With regard to this clone: The junction differs from germline at one of its ends, possibly a read error. The CDR3 loop reads CANSRGIGGEQFF. Written as DNA, the CDR3 is TGTGCCAACAGTAGGGGAATAGGAGGTGAGCAGTTCTTC. This chain links TRBV6-1 with TRBJ2-1; possibly TRBD1 or TRBD2 for D (5 bases each). The CDR3 consists of 13 residues. Germline CDR1 reads MNHNS; CDR2 reads SASEGT.

J is TRBJ2-1 and V is TRBV7-9; D tentatively reads TRBD1 or TRBD2 (6 bases each). Germline V gene lookup returns CDR1 SEHNR and CDR2 FQNEAQ (reference sequence). The V and J ends lost 5 bases and 0 bases respectively, with 20 bases between them. CDR3 length equals 18 residues. CDR3: CASSRWRGASNSYNEQFF. CDR3 bases: TGTGCCAGCAGCCGCTGGAGGGGGGCTTCCAACTCCTACAATGAGCAGTTCTTC.

The chain is built from TRBV20-1 and TRBJ2-7; unclear D gene. CDR3 length: 11 residues. From germline, CDR1 is DFQATT and CDR2 SNEGSKA (reference sequence). CDR3 coding DNA: TGCAGATCCGACTCATCCTACGAGCAGTACTTC. Translated: CRSDSSYEQYF.

This chain uses TRBV15 with TRBJ2-2; D is unresolved. The CDR3 runs to 16 residues. The V end was cut by 3 bases, the J end by 0 bases, with 11 bases between. Germline lookup yields CDR1 LNHNV and CDR2 YYDKDF (reference sequence). The CDR3 DNA sequence: TGTGCCACCAGCAGGGCCCCCGCAGCGAACACCGGGGAGCTGTTTTTT. This gives the protein CATSRAPAANTGELFF.

V and J are TRBV15 and TRBJ2-7; D perhaps matches TRBD2 (6 bases). V lost 3 bases and J 2 bases, leaving 11 bases between the germline ends. This CDR3 comprises 14 residues. The V gene's germline CDR1 is LNHNV and CDR2 YYDKDF (reference sequence). This CDR3 reads CATSSGTATYEQYF. As DNA, the CDR3 is TGTGCCACCAGCAGCGGGACTGCCACCTACGAGCAGTACTTC.

The chain uses TRBV4-1 and TRBJ2-1, with 11 bases that match TRBD2. After removal of 4 bases from V and 3 bases from J, the junction contained 5 bases not matched to a gene. The CDR3 extends over 16 amino acids. Germline V gene lookup returns CDR1 MGHRA and CDR2 YSYEKL. Here the CDR3 DNA reads TGCGCCAGCAGCCGAGAGGGACTAGCGGTCTACAATGAGCAGTTCTTC. This codes for CASSREGLAVYNEQFF.

This chain uses TRBV5-4 with TRBJ2-5; the D is unclear. V was trimmed by 0 bases and J by 5 bases, leaving 14 bases between them. Germline CDR1 SGHNT, CDR2 YYREEE (reference sequence). CDR3 size: 15 residues. CDR3 in DNA: TGTGCCAGCAGCTTGGAAACTCGAGAATTGGAGACCCAGTACTTC. It is translated as CASSLETRELETQYF.

The chain couples TRBV23-1 to TRBJ1-2; 9 positions match TRBD1. TRBV23-1 is given ORF status, its function remaining uncertain. CDR3 length: 19 residues. V was clipped by 7 bases and J by 6 bases; unmatched bases: 24. Here the CDR3 reads CASKNLLPNRQGEIDGYTF. The CDR3 nucleotides are TGCGCCAGCAAAAACCTCCTCCCCAACCGACAGGGGGAAATCGATGGCTACACCTTC.

The V call is TRBV11-1, the J call TRBJ2-7; D gene unclear. Trimming removed 6 bases at V and 2 bases at J, with 5 bases between. This CDR3 comprises 11 residues. Germline V CDR1 and CDR2: SGHAT, FQDESV (reference sequence). The CDR3 DNA reads TGTGCCAGCAGTTCGACCTACGAGCAGTACTTC. Translated, it gives CASSSTYEQYF.

V usage is TRBV6-5 and J usage is TRBJ1-1; D is possibly TRBD1 (6 bases). Germline V lookup: CDR1 MNHEY, CDR2 SVGAGI. The V gene lost 8 bases and the J gene lost 1 base, with 14 bases spanning the gap. This CDR3 spans 14 amino acids. The CDR3 reads CASGGDRKNTEAFF. Here the CDR3 DNA reads TGTGCCAGCGGGGGAGACAGGAAGAACACTGAAGCTTTCTTT.

The V gene is TRBV7-3, the J gene TRBJ2-1; D is possibly TRBD2 (6 bases). The germline V gene has CDR1 SGHTA and CDR2 FQGTGA. CDR3 length: 14 amino acids. Trimming cost V 5 bases and J 5 bases, with 13 bases left between them. CDR3 amino acids: CASSAGSGNNEQFF. For the CDR3, the DNA is TGTGCCAGCAGCGCCGGTAGCGGAAACAATGAGCAGTTCTTC.

The chain uses TRBV2 and TRBJ2-4; 10 positions agree with TRBD1. V lost 2 bases, J lost 7 bases, and 11 bases stayed unmatched. This CDR3 region has 17 residues. Looked up from germline, CDR1 is SNHLY and CDR2 is FYNNEI. The CDR3 here is CASSEPFSTGGANIQYF. As DNA, the CDR3 is TGTGCCAGCAGTGAACCTTTTTCGACAGGGGGCGCGAACATTCAGTACTTC.

Comment on this clone: Within the sample, other DNA sequences also encode this same CDR3. The chain combines TRBV30 with TRBJ2-3; a possible D gene is TRBD2 (6 bases). Between the trimmed V and J ends, which lost 0 bases and 6 bases, there was a span of 7 bases. The CDR3 loop spans 12 amino acids. Per germline, CDR1 GTSNPN and CDR2 SVGIG (reference sequence). The CDR3 DNA reads as TGTGCCTGGAGTGTACGGGGGGATACGCAGTATTTT. Residues: CAWSVRGDTQYF.

The rearrangement links TRBV7-9 to TRBJ2-7, with 14 positions matching TRBD2. Germline trimming cut 5 bases from V and 6 bases from J; bases unmatched to any gene: 3. Germline-derived CDR1 and CDR2 are SEHNR and FQNEAQ (reference sequence). The CDR3 length is 14 residues. In DNA form, the CDR3 reads TGTGCCAGCAGCACAGGACTAGCGGGAGGCGAGCAGTACTTC. Its translation is CASSTGLAGGEQYF.